Given below is one T cell receptor beta chain in context. The protocol was immunoSEQ multiplex PCR, while the TCRdb copy is restricted to in-frame clones and leaves out a portion. The profile covers around 110,000 clones, with approximately 80% appearing a single time and 7.5% taken by the ten largest. These data are taken from a study of blood T cell repertoires in COVID-19. Background on the study: Material from acute and convalescent COVID-19 was sourced from the United States, Italy and Spain.

This receptor was identified in a man in his 70s with active or convalescent COVID-19. The sequenced sample consisted of peripheral blood.

For the CDR3, the DNA is TGCGCCAGCAGCCCCGAAGGGACAGGTGGAGGCTACACCTTC. Translated: CASSPEGTGGGYTF. The genes are TRBV5-1 and TRBJ1-2; 8 bases map to TRBD1. Trimming removed 4 bases from V and 8 bases from J; junction bases left unmatched: 10. This CDR3 is 14 amino acids long. Germline V CDR1 and CDR2: SGHRS, YFSETQ.